Listed below are T cell receptor beta chains from one sample, sequenced in a study of cytomegalovirus exposure and HLA in healthy donors. Only in-frame clones appear in the TCRdb table, and some are missing; sequencing was by immunoSEQ multiplex PCR. Among approximately 100,000 clones listed, 76% were seen once. Sequencing was done on a sample of PBMCs. These receptors originate from a man aged 35-49 years in good health and CMV-seronegative. Each CDR3 is given with its conserved first and last residue.

j_call: TRBJ2-7
cdr3_length: 11
v_call: TRBV10-3
cdr3_aa: CAIRFRYEQYF

j_call: TRBJ1-1
cdr3_length: 14
v_call: TRBV7-9
cdr3_aa: CASSLQQGHTEAFF

j_call: TRBJ2-5
cdr3_length: 15
v_call: TRBV5-6
cdr3_aa: CASSLAAVGPATQYF

j_call: TRBJ2-6
cdr3_length: 15
v_call: TRBV5-1
cdr3_aa: CASSFTGAGANVLTF

j_call: TRBJ1-4
cdr3_length: 17
v_call: TRBV7-9
cdr3_aa: CASSLTVLGLANEKLFF

j_call: TRBJ1-2
cdr3_length: 14
v_call: TRBV6-5
cdr3_aa: CASRPSREGFGYTF

j_call: TRBJ1-5
cdr3_length: 15
v_call: TRBV19
cdr3_aa: CASSIDRGARQPQHF

j_call: TRBJ2-1
cdr3_length: 15
v_call: TRBV7-9
cdr3_aa: CASSLGQAPYNEQFF

j_call: TRBJ2-1
cdr3_length: 16
v_call: TRBV19
cdr3_aa: CASSRTSGGAYNEQFF

j_call: TRBJ1-4
cdr3_length: 14
v_call: TRBV25-1
cdr3_aa: CASSEITTNEKLFF

j_call: TRBJ2-1
cdr3_length: 14
v_call: TRBV9
cdr3_aa: CASSVETWGHEQFF

j_call: TRBJ2-2
cdr3_length: 12
v_call: TRBV25-1
cdr3_aa: CASSELAGELFF

j_call: TRBJ2-7
cdr3_length: 12
v_call: TRBV28
cdr3_aa: CASSYGHYEQYF

j_call: TRBJ1-5
cdr3_length: 14
v_call: TRBV7-2
cdr3_aa: CASSVHPSGQPQHF

j_call: TRBJ1-1
cdr3_length: 12
v_call: TRBV2
cdr3_aa: CASSETGTEAFF

j_call: TRBJ2-3
cdr3_length: 14
v_call: TRBV5-1
cdr3_aa: CASSRDRVTDTQYF

j_call: TRBJ2-1
cdr3_length: 17
v_call: TRBV19
cdr3_aa: CASKPTVGGNWFDEQFF

j_call: TRBJ1-1
cdr3_length: 12
v_call: TRBV11-2
cdr3_aa: CASRSQGPEAFF

j_call: TRBJ2-4
cdr3_length: 11
v_call: TRBV19
cdr3_aa: CATGEGNIQYF

j_call: TRBJ1-2
cdr3_length: 16
v_call: TRBV9
cdr3_aa: CASSPPTGAFNYGYTF

j_call: TRBJ1-5
cdr3_length: 16
v_call: TRBV19
cdr3_aa: CASSIIGGDSNQPQHF

j_call: TRBJ1-2
cdr3_length: 15
v_call: TRBV6-1
cdr3_aa: CASSEAPTSYYGYTF

j_call: TRBJ2-3
cdr3_length: 15
v_call: TRBV2
cdr3_aa: CASSGGGTSTDTQYF

j_call: TRBJ2-5
cdr3_length: 16
v_call: TRBV28
cdr3_aa: CASSPSAGGLYLSQYF

j_call: TRBJ1-2
cdr3_length: 15
v_call: TRBV6-1
cdr3_aa: CASSDPRTANYGYTF

j_call: TRBJ2-7
cdr3_length: 15
v_call: TRBV18
cdr3_aa: CASSPTTGASYEQYF

j_call: TRBJ1-2
cdr3_length: 13
v_call: TRBV7-9
cdr3_aa: CASSLGQEYGYTF

j_call: TRBJ1-2
cdr3_length: 15
v_call: TRBV5-1
cdr3_aa: CASSDNSQGTIGYTF

j_call: TRBJ1-5
cdr3_length: 14
v_call: TRBV11-3
cdr3_aa: CASSLEESNQPQHF

j_call: TRBJ2-7
cdr3_length: 14
v_call: TRBV7-9
cdr3_aa: CSSSSSMGGYEQYF

j_call: TRBJ1-1
cdr3_length: 14
v_call: TRBV29-1
cdr3_aa: CSVVTGGSNTEAFF

j_call: TRBJ1-4
cdr3_length: 13
v_call: TRBV19
cdr3_aa: CASSRQGSEKLFF

j_call: TRBJ2-5
cdr3_length: 17
v_call: TRBV5-1
cdr3_aa: CASSLRVAGTTQEPQYF

j_call: TRBJ2-2
cdr3_length: 12
v_call: TRBV29-1
cdr3_aa: CSVEGGTGELFF

j_call: TRBJ1-2
cdr3_length: 13
v_call: TRBV2
cdr3_aa: CASSDPRGSGYTF

j_call: TRBJ2-1
cdr3_length: 15
v_call: TRBV5-1
cdr3_aa: CASSLLAGGYNEQFF

j_call: TRBJ2-1
cdr3_length: 13
v_call: TRBV29-1
cdr3_aa: CSATGESYNEQFF

j_call: TRBJ1-1
cdr3_length: 14
v_call: TRBV19
cdr3_aa: CASTPAGGGTEAFF

j_call: TRBJ2-3
cdr3_length: 16
v_call: TRBV7-6
cdr3_aa: CASSFRLAGVTDTQYF

j_call: TRBJ1-6
cdr3_length: 15
v_call: TRBV5-6
cdr3_aa: CASSLDSRANSPLHF

j_call: TRBJ1-1
cdr3_length: 13
v_call: TRBV7-9
cdr3_aa: CASSPRGRTEAFF

j_call: TRBJ1-1
cdr3_length: 13
v_call: TRBV6-5
cdr3_aa: CASSYPGDTEAFF

j_call: TRBJ1-2
cdr3_length: 16
v_call: TRBV29-1
cdr3_aa: CSVEGISRDSSYGYTF

j_call: TRBJ1-2
cdr3_length: 14
v_call: TRBV6-1
cdr3_aa: CASSRQGGGDGYTF

j_call: TRBJ2-3
cdr3_length: 14
v_call: TRBV9
cdr3_aa: CASSTGQVGDTQYF

j_call: TRBJ2-7
cdr3_length: 15
v_call: TRBV4-1
cdr3_aa: CASSQLAGGPYEQYF